What follows are 17 T cell receptor beta chains derived from one specimen sequenced in a study of cytomegalovirus exposure and HLA in healthy donors. The PCR was carried out with 60 Vbeta primers and 13 Jbeta primers. This table comes from immunoSEQ multiplex PCR, and its TCRdb copy is limited to in-frame clones, with some not included. Among about 100,000 clones listed, roughly 70% were seen once. Sequencing was done on a sample of PBMCs. The receptors were gathered from a woman under 30 in good health and CMV-seropositive.

The chain links TRBV5-1 to TRBJ1-5; D remains ambiguous. Per the germline V gene, CDR1 is SGHRS and CDR2 is YFSETQ. Trimming shortened V by 0 bases and J by 5 bases, and 9 bases separated the two germline ends. The CDR3 is 14 residues long. The CDR3 nucleotides read TGCGCCAGCAGCTTGGGTGACAAAGATCAGCCCCAGCATTTT. Its translation: CASSLGDKDQPQHF.

This clone was picked up a small number of times. The chain couples TRBV7-9 to TRBJ2-7; 11 bases are shared with TRBD1. The CDR3 has 14 residues. V shed 5 bases and J 3 bases; nucleotides not matched to a gene: 3. Per the germline V gene, CDR1 is SEHNR and CDR2 is FQNEAQ (reference sequence). The CDR3 protein is CASSKGTGGYEQYF. CDR3 in DNA: TGTGCCAGCAGCAAAGGGACAGGGGGCTACGAGCAGTACTTC.

The genes are TRBV27 and TRBJ1-3; D is undetermined. The CDR3 length is 14 residues. V was shortened by 4 bases and J by 0 bases, with 7 bases between the two germline ends. Germline CDR1 MNHEY, CDR2 SMNVEV (reference sequence). In DNA, the CDR3 is TGTGCCAGCAGTTCCCCTCGCTCTGGAAACACCATATATTTT. It specifies CASSSPRSGNTIYF.

This chain joins TRBV9 and TRBJ1-4, with D hard to call. The germline V and J ends were trimmed by 3 bases and 0 bases, with 6 bases remaining between them. The CDR3 is made up of 14 amino acids. CDR1 and CDR2 (germline): SGDLS, YYNGEE. The CDR3 DNA reads TGTGCCAGCAGCGGTCCATCAACTAATGAAAAACTGTTTTTT. Amino acid sequence: CASSGPSTNEKLFF. Supplemented by reference TRBV9 and TRBJ1-4, the full variable domain reads DSGVTQTPKHLITATGQRVTLRCSPRSGDLSVYWYQQSLDQGLQFLIQYYNGEERAKGNILERFSAQQFPDLHSELNLSSLELGDSALYFCASSGPSTNEKLFFGSGTQLSVL.

V and J are TRBV5-1 and TRBJ2-2; 12 bases map to TRBD2. In germline, CDR1 is SGHRS, CDR2 YFSETQ. This CDR3 is 16 amino acids long. J was trimmed by 5 bases and V by 1 base; bases with no gene match: 3. CDR3: CASSLSLAGGTGELFF. CDR3 in DNA: TGCGCCAGCAGCTTGTCGCTAGCGGGAGGGACCGGGGAGCTGTTTTTT.

This clone was detected a few times. V gene TRBV7-3 combines with J gene TRBJ2-7; a possible D gene is TRBD1 (6 bases). CDR1 and CDR2 from the germline V gene are SGHTA and FQGTGA. The CDR3 is 15 amino acids. The V end lost 2 bases, the J end lost 1 base, and 12 bases lay between the germline ends. The CDR3 nucleotides are TGTGCCAGCAGCTTATTGGACAGAATTTCCTACGAGCAGTACTTC. Translated, it gives CASSLLDRISYEQYF. Based on the CDR3 plus reference TRBV7-3 and TRBJ2-7, the full variable domain is GAGVSQTPSNKVTEKGKYVELRCDPISGHTALYWYRQSLGQGPEFLIYFQGTGAADDSGLPNDRFFAVRPEGSVSTLKIQRTERGDSAVYLCASSLLDRISYEQYFGPGTRLTVT.

The chain uses TRBV7-2 and TRBJ1-2; D is perhaps TRBD1 (5 bases). Germline-derived CDR1 and CDR2 are SGHTA and FQGNSA. The CDR3 is 16 residues long. The germline V and J ends were trimmed by 0 bases and 8 bases, with 19 bases remaining between them. The CDR3 reads CASSLAPDGREGGYTF. For the CDR3, the DNA is TGTGCCAGCAGCTTAGCCCCTGACGGCAGGGAGGGAGGCTACACCTTC.

The chain uses TRBV6-4 and TRBJ2-6; TRBD1 matches at 8 bases. This CDR3 region has 17 residues. The germline gives CDR1 MRHNA, CDR2 SNTAGT. The junction had 9 bases not matched to a gene; V was cut back by 6 bases and J by 2 bases. This CDR3 reads CASSQFHRGTGANVLTF. CDR3 bases: TGTGCCAGCAGCCAATTCCACAGGGGGACTGGGGCCAACGTCCTGACTTTC.

This clone was seen a few times. J is TRBJ2-5 and V is TRBV4-1, with 10 bases matching TRBD2. CDR3 length: 19 amino acids. With V trimmed by 1 base and J by 5 bases, 16 bases remained unmatched. Germline assignment: CDR1 MGHRA and CDR2 YSYEKL. This chain's CDR3 is CASSQVAVARLAGMETQYF. In DNA, the CDR3 is TGCGCCAGCAGCCAAGTGGCAGTGGCAAGACTAGCGGGTATGGAGACCCAGTACTTC.

The chain recombines TRBV27 with TRBJ2-3, with 9 bases fitting TRBD2. CDR1 and CDR2 (germline): MNHEY, SMNVEV (reference sequence). The length of the CDR3 is 15 residues. The V and J ends lost 5 bases and 3 bases, in that order; junction bases with no gene match: 6. The CDR3 nucleotides read TGTGCCAGCAGTCCGAGCGGGAGGAGTACAGATACGCAGTATTTT. Translating gives CASSPSGRSTDTQYF.

The CDR3 sequence is CASSVEIVPGLPANYGYTF. Written as DNA, the CDR3 is TGTGCCAGCAGCGTAGAGATTGTGCCGGGACTTCCAGCTAACTATGGCTACACCTTC. The chain combines TRBV9 with TRBJ1-2, with D possibly TRBD1 on 5 matching bases. Germline V gene sequence: CDR1 SGDLS, CDR2 YYNGEE. V was clipped by 0 bases and J by 0 bases, with 21 bases between them. CDR3 size: 19 residues.

This chain connects TRBV19 to TRBJ2-5, with a tentative D call TRBD2 (6 bases). The J call is doubtful: the DNA matches TRBJ2-7 better. CDR1 is LNHDA, CDR2 SQIVND, per germline (reference sequence). This CDR3 has 14 amino acids. The CDR3 loop is CAIPNGGSSYEQYF. CDR3 coding DNA: TGTGCCATCCCCAACGGAGGGAGCTCCTACGAGCAGTACTTC.

This chain connects TRBV28 to TRBJ2-5; 8 bases line up with TRBD2. Per germline, CDR1 MDHEN and CDR2 SYDVKM. The CDR3 spans 15 residues. Germline trimming cut 1 base from V and 4 bases from J; bases unmatched to any gene: 5. CDR3 residues: CASSLFGRAGETQYF. The DNA for the CDR3 is TGTGCCAGCAGTTTATTCGGGAGGGCCGGAGAGACCCAGTACTTC.

CDR3 loop: CASNPPSGDRAWGTEAFF. CDR3 bases: TGTGCCAGCAACCCCCCGTCCGGCGACAGGGCGTGGGGCACTGAAGCTTTCTTT. The V gene is TRBV27, the J gene TRBJ1-1; TRBD1 matches 7 bases. The CDR3 loop spans 18 amino acids. Germline CDR1 MNHEY, CDR2 SMNVEV (reference sequence). V was clipped by 7 bases and J by 4 bases; unmatched bases: 21.

The genes are TRBV28 and TRBJ2-3, with D perhaps matching TRBD2 (6 bases). Trimming took 8 bases from V and 1 from J, leaving 10 bases between them. This CDR3 contains 13 residues. Germline values: CDR1 MDHEN, CDR2 SYDVKM. The CDR3, as DNA: TGTGCCAGCGGGCCGGGAGGCACAGATACGCAGTATTTT. Its translation is CASGPGGTDTQYF.

In its sample, this clone was seen a few times. The V call is TRBV7-2, the J call TRBJ1-6, with 10 bases that match TRBD1. Germline CDR1 reads SGHTA; CDR2 reads FQGNSA. V trimming: 7 bases; J trimming: 7 bases; junction bases outside the gene matches: 4. The CDR3 length is 14 residues. The CDR3 reads CASTRGQGNSPLHF. The CDR3 coding sequence is TGTGCCAGCACCCGGGGACAGGGGAATTCACCCCTCCACTTT.

This clone has more than one count but fewer than ten. The chain employs TRBV2 and TRBJ2-5; 9 positions match TRBD1. CDR1 is SNHLY, CDR2 FYNNEI, per germline. V was clipped by 6 bases and J by 7 bases; unmatched bases: 3. This CDR3 contains 12 residues. The CDR3 spells CASRETGGTQYF. The CDR3 DNA follows: TGTGCCAGCAGGGAGACAGGGGGGACCCAGTACTTC.